Shown below are 25 T cell receptor beta chains from a single sample sequenced in a study of beta chain features in type 1 diabetes. As every portion of the isolated RNA was reverse transcribed, the sequencing read expressed TCRB transcripts. Using immunoSEQ multiplex PCR, the repertoire was profiled, and TCRdb retains in-frame clones only, with some absent. In the table there are hundreds of thousands of clones, less than 15% of which are singletons. Sequenced material: central memory CD4+ T cells from blood. Receptor source: a man aged 30 to 45 in good health.

This clone appeared a few times. The rearrangement uses TRBV6-6 and TRBJ2-2; 11 positions match TRBD1. The J segment lost 9 bases and the V segment lost 4 bases, leaving 10 bases of the junction unmatched. The germline V gene has CDR1 MNHNY and CDR2 SVGAGI (reference sequence). The CDR3 length is 16 residues. The DNA of the CDR3 is TGTGCCAGCAGTTCTGCGGACAGGGGGCTCTTAAGGGAGCTGTTTTTT. It yields the protein CASSSADRGLLRELFF.

V and J are TRBV18 and TRBJ2-4; 9 bases match TRBD1. Germline V gives CDR1 KGHSH, CDR2 LQKENI. V dropped 5 bases and J dropped 3; count of bases not matched to a gene: 8. The CDR3 covers 16 residues. CDR3 region: CASSSKTGGGKNIQYF. The DNA for the CDR3 is TGTGCCAGCTCATCTAAGACAGGGGGTGGCAAAAACATTCAGTACTTC.

This clone has a single count. In DNA form, the CDR3 reads TGTGCCAGCCTAGCATCAGGGGGATATGGCTACACCTTC. Translating it yields CASLASGGYGYTF. The rearrangement links TRBV18 to TRBJ1-2; 7 nucleotides align to TRBD1. V dropped 8 bases and J dropped 5; count of bases not matched to a gene: 8. The CDR3 has 13 amino acids. CDR1 and CDR2 (germline): KGHSH, LQKENI.

The table lists this clone with a few counts. V is TRBV6-6 and J is TRBJ2-7; D uncertain. This CDR3 contains 12 residues. The germline V gene encodes CDR1 MNHNY and CDR2 SVGAGI (reference sequence). The V and J ends lost 3 bases and 5 bases respectively, with 8 bases between them. CDR3 amino acids: CASSYKLNEQYV. The CDR3 region has the DNA TGTGCCAGCAGTTATAAGCTGAACGAGCAGTACGTC.

The CDR3 is CASSLNWQDYEQYF. In DNA form, the CDR3 reads TGTGCCAGCTCACTCAACTGGCAGGACTACGAGCAGTACTTC. The rearrangement uses TRBV18 and TRBJ2-7, with no clear D. The CDR3 consists of 14 residues. Per germline, CDR1 KGHSH and CDR2 LQKENI. V lost 4 bases and J lost 3, with 13 bases in between.

This clone was seen a few times. At the DNA level, this CDR3 is encoded by other sequences in the same sample as well. V and J are TRBV7-2 and TRBJ2-5; D not certain. The germline V gene has CDR1 SGHTA and CDR2 FQGNSA. The CDR3 spans 13 residues. The V end was cut by 1 base, the J end by 2 bases, with 5 bases between. CDR3: CASSLGLQETQYF. The CDR3 nucleotides are TGTGCCAGCAGCTTAGGCCTACAAGAGACCCAGTACTTC.

This chain links TRBV9 with TRBJ1-1; D may be TRBD1 (6 bases). The CDR3 is 16 amino acids. Trimming removed 0 bases from V and 3 bases from J, with 15 bases in between. Germline CDR1 and CDR2: SGDLS and YYNGEE. The CDR3 is CASSVGNTGGYTEAFF. The CDR3 region has the DNA TGTGCCAGCAGCGTAGGGAACACTGGGGGCTACACTGAAGCTTTCTTT.

This clone was seen a few times. The V call is TRBV4-3, the J call TRBJ1-2; TRBD1 might be the D (5 bases). CDR1 is LGHNA and CDR2 is YSLEER in the germline V gene. This CDR3 has 15 residues. V was shortened by 1 base and J by 4 bases, with 13 bases between the two germline ends. The DNA of the CDR3 is TGCGCCAGCAGCCAAGTTCCGGGGACTACCTATGGCTACACCTTC. This gives the protein CASSQVPGTTYGYTF.

J is TRBJ1-6 and V is TRBV15; D might be TRBD1 (5 bases). V lost 1 base to trimming and J lost 7 bases, with 11 bases between them. The CDR3 is 15 residues long. Germline V gene lookup returns CDR1 LNHNV and CDR2 YYDKDF (reference sequence). This chain's CDR3 is CATSRATEGNSPLHF. The CDR3 DNA is TGTGCCACCAGCAGAGCGACAGAAGGGAATTCACCCCTCCACTTT.

The chain joins TRBV2 to TRBJ2-3; 8 positions agree with TRBD1. V lost 7 bases and J lost 4; bases outside the gene matches: 7. Germline lookup yields CDR1 SNHLY and CDR2 FYNNEI. The CDR3 runs to 14 residues. In DNA, the CDR3 is TGTGCCAGCACCCGGACAGGGAAAGCAGATACGCAGTATTTT. Amino acid sequence: CASTRTGKADTQYF.

The chain carries TRBV5-4 and TRBJ1-2, with a tentative D call TRBD1 (5 bases). CDR3 length: 14 residues. V dropped 0 bases and J dropped 4 bases, with 10 bases sitting between them. CDR1 is SGHNT, CDR2 YYREEE, per germline (reference sequence). CDR3 protein: CASSLAGSRYGYTF. CDR3 nucleotide sequence: TGTGCCAGCAGCTTGGCAGGGTCGCGCTATGGCTACACCTTC.

The sample holds a few counts of this clone. The chain uses TRBV5-1 and TRBJ2-5, with TRBD2 as a possible D gene (6 bases). This CDR3 has 15 residues. V lost 5 bases, J lost 5 bases, and 19 bases lay in between. Germline V gene data show CDR1 as SGHRS and CDR2 as YFSETQ. The CDR3 loop is CASRSTGLLIETQYF. DNA for the CDR3: TGCGCCAGCAGGTCTACGGGACTCCTGATTGAGACCCAGTACTTC.

The chain employs TRBV6-1 and TRBJ1-3; TRBD1 agrees at 9 bases. CDR3 length: 15 amino acids. In germline, CDR1 is MNHNS, CDR2 SASEGT. V shed 5 bases and J 4 bases; nucleotides not matched to a gene: 6. The CDR3 is CASSTGGSSGNTIYF. The CDR3 bases are TGTGCCAGCAGTACAGGGGGCTCATCCGGAAACACCATATATTTT.

This clone has a handful of counts. The chain links TRBV4-2 to TRBJ1-1; D unclear. The CDR3 loop spans 14 amino acids. Trimming cost V 0 bases and J 8 bases, with 13 bases left between them. Germline lookup yields CDR1 LGHNA and CDR2 YNFKEQ. This CDR3 is CASSQEADRREAFF. CDR3 nucleotides: TGTGCCAGCAGCCAAGAGGCGGACCGGCGAGAAGCTTTCTTT.

This clone was counted between two and nine times. The V call is TRBV7-2, the J call TRBJ1-5; D remains unclear. Trimming took 0 bases from V and 1 from J, leaving 10 bases between them. CDR3 size: 16 residues. In germline, CDR1 is SGHTA, CDR2 FQGNSA. The CDR3 nucleotides are TGTGCCAGCAGCTTAGCAAGTCTAGACAGCAATCAGCCCCAGCATTTT. Its translation: CASSLASLDSNQPQHF.

This clone has only a few counts. V gene TRBV5-1 combines with J gene TRBJ2-1; tentative D call: TRBD2 (5 bases). Germline assignment: CDR1 SGHRS and CDR2 YFSETQ. V lost 3 bases, J lost 0 bases, and 10 bases lay in between. The CDR3 covers 15 residues. The CDR3 DNA follows: TGCGCCAGCAGCTCCCAAACTAGCTCCTACAATGAGCAGTTCTTC. It yields the protein CASSSQTSSYNEQFF.

The J gene is TRBJ1-2, the V gene TRBV10-3, with a tentative D call TRBD1 (6 bases). Germline loops: CDR1 ENHRY, CDR2 SYGVKD. Trimming removed 5 bases at V and 8 bases at J, with 9 bases between. The CDR3 totals 11 residues. This CDR3 reads CAISLGGGYTF. In DNA form, the CDR3 reads TGTGCCATCAGTTTGGGGGGCGGCTACACCTTC.

The chain links TRBV5-4 to TRBJ2-4; D may correspond to TRBD1 or TRBD2 (5 bases each). Germline-derived CDR1 and CDR2 are SGHNT and YYREEE (reference sequence). Trimming cost V 2 bases and J 5 bases, with 17 bases left between them. This CDR3 is 16 amino acids long. CDR3 loop: CASSLSSGLGENIQYF. As DNA, the CDR3 is TGTGCCAGCAGCTTATCCTCGGGGCTGGGGGAAAACATTCAGTACTTC. Looking up the rest from reference TRBV5-4 and TRBJ2-4 gives the full variable domain: ETGVTQSPTHLIKTRGQQVTLRCSSQSGHNTVSWYQQALGQGPQFIFQYYREEENGRGNFPPRFSGLQFPNYSSELNVNALELDDSALYLCASSLSSGLGENIQYFGAGTRLSVL.

The chain links TRBV30 to TRBJ2-7, with D perhaps matching TRBD2 (5 bases). Trimming shortened V by 2 bases and J by 6 bases, and 14 bases separated the two germline ends. This CDR3 contains 13 residues. Germline-derived CDR1 and CDR2 are GTSNPN and SVGIG (reference sequence). The CDR3 region has the DNA TGTGCCTGGAGTTCGTCGGGGTCGGGCGAGCAGTACGTC. It is translated as CAWSSSGSGEQYV.

V gene TRBV5-1 combines with J gene TRBJ2-3, with D tentatively TRBD1 (5 bases). CDR3 length equals 16 residues. The germline V gene has CDR1 SGHRS and CDR2 YFSETQ. Trimming took 0 bases from V and 5 from J, leaving 16 bases between them. The CDR3 reads CASSLEGSSRGDTQYF. The DNA of the CDR3 is TGCGCCAGCAGCTTGGAGGGTAGCAGTAGGGGAGATACGCAGTATTTT.

V and J are TRBV19 and TRBJ1-5; TRBD1 is a possible D gene (5 bases). The length of the CDR3 is 14 residues. From germline, CDR1 is LNHDA and CDR2 SQIVND (reference sequence). Trimming stripped 6 bases from V and 4 bases from J, with 13 bases between. The CDR3 bases are TGTGCCAGTAGGTGGGGACCTCAGAATCAGCCCCAGCATTTT. This codes for CASRWGPQNQPQHF. The variable domain in full, with the rest retrieved from reference TRBV19 and TRBJ1-5, is DGGITQSPKYLFRKEGQNVTLSCEQNLNHDAMYWYRQDPGQGLRLIYYSQIVNDFQKGDIAEGYSVSREKKESFPLTVTSAQKNPTAFYLCASRWGPQNQPQHFGDGTRLSIL.

The chain combines TRBV7-7 with TRBJ2-1; a weak D match, TRBD2 (5 bases). The CDR3 runs 15 residues. V gave up 1 base and J gave up 2 bases, with 9 bases separating them. CDR1 and CDR2 from the germline V gene are SSHAT and FNYEAQ (reference sequence). CDR3 region: CASSLGSGTYNEQFF. DNA for the CDR3: TGTGCCAGCAGCTTAGGATCGGGGACCTACAATGAGCAGTTCTTC. Combining the CDR3 with reference TRBV7-7 and TRBJ2-1 gives the whole variable domain GAGVSQSPRYKVTKRGQDVTLRCDPISSHATLYWYQQALGQGPEFLTYFNYEAQPDKSGLPSDRFSAERPEGSISTLTIQRTEQRDSAMYRCASSLGSGTYNEQFFGPGTRLTVL.

This clone was observed a handful of times. The chain links TRBV4-1 to TRBJ1-2; tentatively, D is TRBD1 (5 bases). V was clipped by 3 bases and J by 4 bases, with 15 bases between them. Per germline, CDR1 MGHRA and CDR2 YSYEKL. The CDR3 spans 15 residues. The CDR3 reads CASSQGGRTAYGYTF. The CDR3 DNA reads as TGCGCCAGCAGCCAGGGGGGTCGGACGGCCTATGGCTACACCTTC.

This clone was seen only a few times. A single base is all that separates this from a far larger clone, so a read error is likely. Other DNA variants within this sample encode the same CDR3. The chain employs TRBV14 and TRBJ2-3; D unresolved. The CDR3 has 17 amino acids. Looked up from germline, CDR1 is SGHDN and CDR2 is FVKESK. Trimming took off 1 base at V and 2 bases at J, with 16 bases between the two ends. CDR3 in DNA: TGTGCCAGCAGCCAAGGGGTCGGTTTCTCCGACACAGATACGCAGTATTTT. Its translation: CASSQGVGFSDTDTQYF.

This clone was seen more than once but under ten times. The chain recombines TRBV7-9 with TRBJ1-1; D not resolved. Germline V gives CDR1 SEHNR, CDR2 FQNEAQ (reference sequence). This CDR3 is built from 11 residues. Trimming cost V 6 bases and J 6 bases, with 8 bases left between them. CDR3 DNA sequence: TGTGCCAGCAGGGCTCCCGCTGAAGCTTTCTTT. Encoded protein: CASRAPAEAFF. The variable domain in full, with the rest retrieved from reference TRBV7-9 and TRBJ1-1, is DTGVSQNPRHKITKRGQNVTFRCDPISEHNRLYWYRQTLGQGPEFLTYFQNEAQLEKSRLLSDRFSAERPKGSFSTLEIQRTEQGDSAMYLCASRAPAEAFFGQGTRLTVV.